This TCR beta chain is from a study of blood T cell repertoires in COVID-19 (dated by TCRdb to 2018 to 2021). Background for the entire study: Samples from collaborators originated in the United States, Italy and Spain and spanned both the acute and convalescent phases of COVID-19. Subjects who had been exposed to COVID-19, were actively infected with it, or had recovered from it provided the deeply sampled blood TCRbeta repertoires that made up the dataset. The repertoires were made available in a free public database intended to serve as a resource for research on the immune response to SARS-CoV-2. The material from the prospective study consisted of cDNA or gDNA derived from T cells, B-cell-depleted T cells, or PBMCs. The samples were drawn from two sources: the first 160 participants of the ongoing ImmuneRACE study, and about 1,300 subjects contributed by 6 global collaborators. The sample metadata nearly always contained a de-identified subject ID, COVID-19 status, age in years and sex. Where available, HLA class I and class II types were taken from metadata supplied by the sample provider and were not determined by assay-based typing.

Collaborating institutions collected whole blood in K2EDTA tubes following their own protocols. Collaborator samples were shipped for TCRbeta analysis as frozen whole blood, isolated PBMCs, or DNA extracted from either sample type. This clone was recorded a few times. Its recognized antigen is unknown. No much larger clonotype is one base removed from it; base qualities were not supplied. The immunoSEQ Assay, a bias-controlled multiplex PCR, was used to amplify TCRbeta CDR3 regions from genomic DNA. The published analysis was carried out like this. Within the assay, amplification of reference gene primers was used to estimate how many nucleated cells each sample contained. To quantify the absolute abundance of each unique TCRbeta CDR3 rearrangement, sequence reads were collapsed and filtered. Productive Simpson clonality was computed per sample as the square root of Simpson's diversity index over productive rearrangements. This is the immuneACCESS table as TCRdb keeps it, with only in-frame sequences that have V and J called. A part of the clones is gone; compared with another copy, unresolved V genes explain less than half, and the rest is unexplained. The V and J calls and clone size are taken from that table; D and trimming were inferred from the DNA. The sample table shows 15,000 to 20,000 clones, and about 80% are seen once. The top ten clonotypes cover under 25% of the sample.

Including cysteine and phenylalanine, the CDR3 has 13 amino acids. Only the CDR3 part of the read is kept: 39 bases, read in frame from the first base. The germline V gene (reference sequence) gives CDR1 as PRHDT and CDR2 as FYEKMQ. The junction carries 5 bases between V and J, which are trimmed by 1 base and 4 bases respectively. General conclusions and limits of the study: The amount of clinical and demographic metadata varied by source and participant and was provided uncurated.

The chain couples TRBV13 to TRBJ2-1; a tentative D match to TRBD2 spans 5 bases. This sequence originates from a man between 60 and 75 years old with active or convalescent COVID-19. The sample was peripheral blood. The nucleotides read TGTGCCAGCAGCTTAGCGGGATACAATGAGCAGTTCTTC. This codes for CASSLAGYNEQFF.